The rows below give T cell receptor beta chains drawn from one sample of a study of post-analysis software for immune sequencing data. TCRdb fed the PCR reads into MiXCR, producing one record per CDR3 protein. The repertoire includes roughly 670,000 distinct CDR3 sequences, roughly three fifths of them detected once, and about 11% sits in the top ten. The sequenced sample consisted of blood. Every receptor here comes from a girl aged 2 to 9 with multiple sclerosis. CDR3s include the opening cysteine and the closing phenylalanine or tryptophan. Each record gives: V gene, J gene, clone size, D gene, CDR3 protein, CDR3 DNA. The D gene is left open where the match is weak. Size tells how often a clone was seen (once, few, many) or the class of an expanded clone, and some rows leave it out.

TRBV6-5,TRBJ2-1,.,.,CASSYVVGNEQFF,TGTGCCAGCAGTTACGTGGTGGGCAATGAGCAGTTCTTC
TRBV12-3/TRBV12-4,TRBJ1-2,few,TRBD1,CASSSGTGDGYTF,TGCGCCAGCAGCTCCGGGACAGGCGATGGCTACACCTTC
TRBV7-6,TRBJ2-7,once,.,CASSSPPHGSQDEQYF,TGTGCCAGCAGCTCCCCTCCTCACGGGAGCCAAGACGAGCAGTACTTC
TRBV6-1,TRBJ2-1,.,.,CASSDEGTYYNEQFF,TGTGCCAGCAGTGACGAGGGCACCTACTACAATGAGCAGTTCTTC
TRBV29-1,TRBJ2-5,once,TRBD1,CSVSGEGGETQYF,TGCAGCGTAAGCGGAGAAGGGGGCGAGACCCAGTACTTC
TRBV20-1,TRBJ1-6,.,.,CSATAGVTNSPLHF,TGCAGTGCCACAGCGGGGGTGACTAATTCACCCCTCCACTTT
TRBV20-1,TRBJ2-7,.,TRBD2,CSASDGLAGGPLSYEQYF,TGCAGTGCGAGCGACGGACTAGCGGGAGGGCCTCTATCCTACGAGCAGTACTTC
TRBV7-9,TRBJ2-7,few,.,CASSLAGLYEQYF,TGTGCCAGCAGCTTAGCGGGTTTGTACGAGCAGTACTTC
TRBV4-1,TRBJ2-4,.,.,CASSQDWERAKNIQYF,TGCGCCAGCAGCCAAGATTGGGAGCGCGCCAAAAACATTCAGTACTTC
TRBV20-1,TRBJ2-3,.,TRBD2,CSAQRGWGDTQYF,TGCAGTGCCCAGCGGGGGTGGGGAGATACGCAGTATTTT
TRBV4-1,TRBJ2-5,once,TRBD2,CASKDQASGSETQYF,TGCGCCAGCAAGGATCAGGCGAGCGGGAGTGAGACCCAGTACTTC
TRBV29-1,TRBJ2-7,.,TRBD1,CSVVQLRTGHYEQYF,TGCAGCGTTGTCCAACTCCGGACAGGGCACTACGAGCAGTACTTC
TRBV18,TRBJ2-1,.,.,CASSRTDPEQFF,TGTGCCAGCTCACGGACAGATCCAGAGCAGTTCTTC
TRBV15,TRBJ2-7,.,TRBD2,CATSRVRGRAASNEQYF,TGTGCCACCAGCAGAGTAAGAGGGAGGGCCGCGAGCAACGAGCAGTACTTC
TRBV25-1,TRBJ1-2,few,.,CASSDLDSPTIYGYTF,TGTGCCAGCAGTGACCTTGACAGTCCTACCATCTATGGCTACACCTTC
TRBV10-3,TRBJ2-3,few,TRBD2,CAIRGTSGSQLGDTQYF,TGTGCCATCAGGGGGACTAGCGGGAGTCAGTTAGGAGATACGCAGTATTTT
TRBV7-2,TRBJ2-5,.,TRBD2,CASSLDGGGAGETQYF,TGTGCCAGCAGCTTAGACGGCGGGGGGGCCGGGGAGACCCAGTACTTC
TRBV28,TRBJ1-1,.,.,CASSSTRQAFF,TGTGCCAGCAGCAGCACACGTCAAGCTTTCTTT
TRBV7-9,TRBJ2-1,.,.,CGSSSRGRGNEQFF,TGTGGCAGCAGCTCGCGCGGAAGGGGGAATGAGCAGTTCTTC
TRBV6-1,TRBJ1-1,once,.,CASSGTAPWTEAFF,TGTGCCAGCAGTGGGACAGCTCCCTGGACTGAAGCTTTCTTT
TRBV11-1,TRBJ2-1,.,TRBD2,CASSAGLAVAPYNEQFF,TGTGCCAGCAGCGCCGGACTAGCCGTCGCACCGTACAATGAGCAGTTCTTC
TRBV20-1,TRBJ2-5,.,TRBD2,CSARGRGLGKRVVRETQYF,TGCAGTGCTAGAGGTCGCGGACTAGGGAAAAGGGTGGTAAGAGAGACCCAGTACTTC
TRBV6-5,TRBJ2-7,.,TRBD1,CASSYSGQGTYEQYF,TGTGCCAGCAGTTACTCGGGACAGGGAACCTACGAGCAGTACTTC
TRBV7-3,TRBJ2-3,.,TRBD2,CASSLAAAGGYTDTQYF,TGTGCCAGCAGCTTAGCGGCAGCGGGAGGGTACACAGATACGCAGTATTTT
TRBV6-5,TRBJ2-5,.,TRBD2,CASSYGPSGIETQYF,TGTGCCAGCAGTTACGGTCCTAGCGGGATCGAGACCCAGTACTTC
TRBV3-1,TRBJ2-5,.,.,CASSQVMGAGETQYF,TGTGCCAGCAGCCAAGTTATGGGGGCCGGGGAGACCCAGTACTTC
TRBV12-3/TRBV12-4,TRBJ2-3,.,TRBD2,CASSFVSAGGPDTQYF,TGTGCCAGCAGTTTCGTATCGGCGGGAGGGCCTGATACGCAGTATTTT
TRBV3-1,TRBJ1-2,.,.,CASSQEGLPFSYGYTF,TGTGCCAGCAGCCAAGAAGGCCTCCCTTTTTCGTATGGCTACACCTTC
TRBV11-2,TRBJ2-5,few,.,CASSLRWETQYF,TGTGCCAGCAGCCTCCGGTGGGAGACCCAGTACTTC
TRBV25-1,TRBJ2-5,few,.,CASSEPGEETQYF,TGTGCCAGCAGTGAACCAGGGGAAGAGACCCAGTACTTC
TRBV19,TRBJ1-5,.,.,CASSPRTLNQPQHF,TGTGCCAGTAGTCCCCGGACACTTAATCAGCCCCAGCATTTT
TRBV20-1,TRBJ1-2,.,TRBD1,CSAYTTGGHGYTF,TGCAGTGCCTATACCACAGGGGGCCATGGCTACACCTTC
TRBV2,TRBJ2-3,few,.,CASKKDTQYF,TGTGCCAGCAAGAAAGATACGCAGTATTTT
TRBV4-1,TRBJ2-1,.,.,CASSQVVGRETYNEQFF,TGCGCCAGCAGCCAAGTTGTCGGCAGGGAGACGTACAATGAGCAGTTCTTC
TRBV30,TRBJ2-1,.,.,CAWSGVDNEQFF,TGTGCCTGGAGTGGGGTCGACAATGAGCAGTTCTTC
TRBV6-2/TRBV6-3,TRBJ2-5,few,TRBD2,CASTTSGGAESETQYF,TGTGCCAGCACTACTAGCGGGGGGGCCGAGTCAGAGACCCAGTACTTC
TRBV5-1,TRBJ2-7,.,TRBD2,CASSRGTSGRAGEQYF,TGCGCCAGCAGCCGGGGGACTAGCGGGAGAGCGGGGGAGCAGTACTTC
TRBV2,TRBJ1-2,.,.,CASKGSGGSFLNTF,TGTGCCAGCAAGGGGTCCGGCGGCTCTTTTCTAAACACCTTC
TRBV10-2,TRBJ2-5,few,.,CASSLGGATQETQYF,TGCGCCTCCAGTCTTGGGGGGGCGACCCAAGAGACCCAGTACTTC
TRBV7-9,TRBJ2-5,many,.,CASSARLVGETQYF,TGTGCCAGCAGCGCCCGACTAGTCGGAGAGACCCAGTACTTC
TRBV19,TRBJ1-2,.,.,CASSYGTSNYGYTF,TGTGCCAGTAGTTACGGGACATCTAACTATGGCTACACCTTC
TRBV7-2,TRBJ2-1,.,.,CASSLVGATYNEQFF,TGTGCCAGCAGCTTAGTCGGAGCGACCTACAATGAGCAGTTCTTC